The present TCR beta chain was sequenced within a study of CD8+CD57+ T cells in acquired aplastic anemia (dated by TCRdb to the late 2010s). Describing the broader study: Extracted DNA from sorted CD4+ and CD8+ cells averaged around 3.3 ug, ranging from roughly 0.2 to 30 ug. CD8+CD57+ expansion was defined as frequency above the mean frequency observed in healthy subjects.

The research as a whole found: Between patients and healthy controls, no significant difference in CD8+ Simpson's diversity was found (P=0.060). Twenty-nine CD8+ CDR3 sequences were found in both patients and controls but appeared to be highly expressed in patients and within the immunodominant clones of the patients.

Profiling of TCR beta VDJ combinations and CDR3 sequences used genomic DNA as the template. An Illumina HiSeq 2000 was used for TCR repertoire sequencing. In the paper's pipeline: Repertoire assessment relied on Simpson's diversity index, CDR3 size and DJ length profiles, and TRBV/TRBJ rearrangement plots. The most abundant DNA sequence in the deep sequencing data was taken as the immunodominant clone. CDR3 amino acid sequences were checked for sharing between subjects and were compared against published repertoires and the VDJdb database. The public reads were quality trimmed at Q25 with fastp and then assembled into clones with MiXCR by TCRdb, keeping productive beta chains. Records with the same CDR3 protein are collapsed into one entry carrying the most frequent genes and DNA. These V and J calls are TCRdb output, not the study's own analysis. The sample data list 300,000 or so distinct CDR3 sequences, and under 65% of these were observed just once. The top ten clones comprise approximately 1.2% of the sample.

Flow cytometry had shown CD8+CD57+ cell expansion in the patients selected for sequencing. Severe acquired aplastic anemia was diagnosed in all patients according to International Study of Aplastic Anemia and Agranulocytosis and Camitta criteria. No therapy had been received by the patients at the time of blood sampling. In the study, sorted CD4+ and CD8+ blood T cells from patients with severe aplastic anemia and from healthy subjects underwent deep sequencing of TCR repertoires. Patients were enrolled under clinicaltrials.gov protocols 00001620, 01623167, 00001397, 00071045, 00081523 and 00961064 in the USA. Ficoll-Paque density gradient centrifugation was used to isolate peripheral blood mononuclear cells. Before DNA was extracted, CD4+ and CD8+ T cells were sorted using either FACS or magnetic beads. Measured from the cysteine to the phenylalanine, the CDR3 is 16 residues long. The CDR3 DNA has 48 bases and is translated from base 1. V and J lose 5 bases and 0 bases, and a span of 15 bases separates them. Taken from the germline V gene, the CDR1 and CDR2 loops are SGHTA and FQGTGA.

Notes on this clonotype: Its antigen specificity is not known. It has no much larger one-base neighbor in the sample; base qualities were not kept.

The TCR comes from a human donor with aplastic anemia. The chain links TRBV7-3 with TRBJ2-3; the D gene may be TRBD1 or TRBD2, since each aligns over 6 bases. The sample consisted of sorted CD4+, CD8+, or CD8+CD57+ T cells (not recorded which) from PBMCs. The CDR3 region has the sequence CASSPGGGVSTDTQYF. The nucleotide sequence reads TGTGCCAGCAGCCCCGGAGGGGGAGTAAGCACAGATACGCAGTATTTT.